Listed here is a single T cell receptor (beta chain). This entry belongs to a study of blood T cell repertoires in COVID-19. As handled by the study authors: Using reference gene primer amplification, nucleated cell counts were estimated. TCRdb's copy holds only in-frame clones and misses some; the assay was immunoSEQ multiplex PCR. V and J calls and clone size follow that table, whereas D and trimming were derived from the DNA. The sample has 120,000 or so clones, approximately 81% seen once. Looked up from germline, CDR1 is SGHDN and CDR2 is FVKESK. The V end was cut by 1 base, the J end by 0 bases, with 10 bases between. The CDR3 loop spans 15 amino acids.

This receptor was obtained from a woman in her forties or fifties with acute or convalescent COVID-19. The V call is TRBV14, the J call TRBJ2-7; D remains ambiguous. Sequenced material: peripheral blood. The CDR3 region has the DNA TGTGCCAGCAGCCAAGGGATCAGGTACTCCTACGAGCAGTACTTC. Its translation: CASSQGIRYSYEQYF.